One sample yielded the 11 T cell receptor beta chains listed below, sequenced in a study of cytomegalovirus exposure and HLA in healthy donors. PCR involved 60 Vbeta and 13 Jbeta primers. Measured with immunoSEQ multiplex PCR; TCRdb has only the in-frame clones, and not every one. This table holds 140,000 to 150,000 clones, approximately 82% found once. The sample consisted of PBMCs. These receptors originate from a woman in her fifties or sixties in good health and CMV-seropositive.

The V and J genes are TRBV6-1 and TRBJ2-7; D unresolved. Germline loops: CDR1 MNHNS, CDR2 SASEGT. CDR3 length equals 14 residues. The V end lost 2 bases, the J end lost 1 base, and 9 bases lay between the germline ends. The CDR3, as DNA: TGTGCCAGCAGTGAACCTTGGCCATCCTACGAGCAGTACTTC. It specifies CASSEPWPSYEQYF.

J is TRBJ2-7 and V is TRBV6-5; possible D gene TRBD2, 5 bases. The ends were cut back, 0 bases at V and 7 bases at J, with 16 bases in the middle. This CDR3 has 15 amino acids. Germline assignment: CDR1 MNHEY and CDR2 SVGAGI. Here the CDR3 reads CASSYSIAAGLEQYF. The CDR3 DNA reads TGTGCCAGCAGTTACTCAATAGCTGCGGGTTTGGAGCAGTACTTC.

This clone was seen once. V and J are TRBV6-1 and TRBJ2-1; TRBD2 aligns across 9 bases. The germline V gene has CDR1 MNHNS and CDR2 SASEGT. The J segment lost 5 bases and the V segment lost 4 bases, leaving 9 bases of the junction unmatched. The CDR3 loop spans 16 amino acids. The CDR3 DNA reads TGTGCCAGCAGTGTGACAGCGGGAGGTGGTCACAATGAGCAGTTCTTC. Translated: CASSVTAGGGHNEQFF.

This rearrangement joins TRBV7-9 to TRBJ2-1, with TRBD1 as a possible D gene (5 bases). Trimming removed 5 bases at V and 0 bases at J, with 14 bases between. Per germline, CDR1 SEHNR and CDR2 FQNEAQ (reference sequence). The CDR3 extends over 16 amino acids. The CDR3: CASSPSQESSYNEQFF. In DNA form, the CDR3 reads TGTGCCAGCAGCCCGTCACAGGAAAGCTCCTACAATGAGCAGTTCTTC. Based on the CDR3 plus reference TRBV7-9 and TRBJ2-1, the full variable domain is DTGVSQNPRHKITKRGQNVTFRCDPISEHNRLYWYRQTLGQGPEFLTYFQNEAQLEKSRLLSDRFSAERPKGSFSTLEIQRTEQGDSAMYLCASSPSQESSYNEQFFGPGTRLTVL.

The CDR3 DNA reads as TGCGCCAGCAGCTACTCAGGGGATGGCTACACCTTC. Its translation: CASSYSGDGYTF. The chain combines TRBV5-1 with TRBJ1-2; D is perhaps TRBD1 (6 bases). The CDR3 covers 12 residues. V gave up 3 bases and J gave up 6 bases, with 9 bases separating them. The germline CDR1 and CDR2 sequences are SGHRS and YFSETQ.

The V call is TRBV25-1, the J call TRBJ2-7; 12 bases are shared with TRBD2. The CDR3 extends over 14 amino acids. Germline V gene data show CDR1 as MGHDK and CDR2 as SYGVNS. V trimming: 8 bases; J trimming: 7 bases; junction bases outside the gene matches: 9. The CDR3: CASRKTSGSGEQYF. CDR3 in DNA: TGTGCCAGCCGAAAGACTAGCGGGAGCGGGGAGCAGTACTTC.

The chain is built from TRBV19 and TRBJ2-4; perhaps TRBD2 as D (6 bases). The length of the CDR3 is 13 residues. Trimming took 10 bases from V and 8 from J, leaving 18 bases between them. Germline lookup yields CDR1 LNHDA and CDR2 SQIVND (reference sequence). CDR3 residues: CATAEGGDHIQYF. The DNA for the CDR3 is TGTGCCACCGCGGAGGGTGGGGATCACATTCAGTACTTC.

The chain couples TRBV18 to TRBJ2-5; D is undetermined. The CDR3 has 12 amino acids. Trimming removed 3 bases from V and 5 bases from J, with 7 bases in between. Per the germline V gene, CDR1 is KGHSH and CDR2 is LQKENI. The CDR3 nucleotides are TGTGCCAGCTCACCTCGCGAGGAGACCCAGTACTTC. It is translated as CASSPREETQYF.

The chain's CDR3 is CASSRGGTGRFGTEAFF. The CDR3 DNA reads TGTGCCAGCAGCCGAGGCGGGACAGGGAGATTTGGGACTGAAGCTTTCTTT. This chain joins TRBV7-2 and TRBJ1-1; 9 bases align to TRBD1. The CDR3 is 17 residues long. Trimming took 5 bases from V and 5 from J; bases not matched to a gene: 15. Per the germline V gene, CDR1 is SGHTA and CDR2 is FQGNSA.

In DNA form, the CDR3 reads TGTGCCAGCAGGTATCCGGGACAGAACTATGGCTACACCTTC. Amino acid sequence: CASRYPGQNYGYTF. The V call is TRBV6-5, the J call TRBJ1-2; 7 positions match TRBD1. Germline V CDR1 and CDR2: MNHEY, SVGAGI. The CDR3 covers 14 residues. Trimming removed 6 bases from V and 2 bases from J; junction bases left unmatched: 6.

The rearrangement joins TRBV10-3 to TRBJ2-1, with TRBD2 matching 10 bases. V shed 5 bases, J shed 6 bases, and the junction held 7 bases outside the gene matches. There are 15 residues in the CDR3. Germline V gene lookup returns CDR1 ENHRY and CDR2 SYGVKD. In DNA form, the CDR3 reads TGTGCCATCAGTAGCGGGAGGGACAAATTCAATGAGCAGTTCTTC. Encoded protein: CAISSGRDKFNEQFF.